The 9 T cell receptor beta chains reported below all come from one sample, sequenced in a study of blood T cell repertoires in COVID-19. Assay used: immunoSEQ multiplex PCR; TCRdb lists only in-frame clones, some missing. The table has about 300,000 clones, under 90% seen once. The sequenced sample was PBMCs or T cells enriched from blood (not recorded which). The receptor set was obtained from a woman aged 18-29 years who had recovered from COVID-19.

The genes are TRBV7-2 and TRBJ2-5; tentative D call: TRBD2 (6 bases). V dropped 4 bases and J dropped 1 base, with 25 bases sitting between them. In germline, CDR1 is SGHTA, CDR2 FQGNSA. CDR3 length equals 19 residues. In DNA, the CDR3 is TGTGCCAGCAGCTCCATAATGGGGGAGGCGGCAGAAGCCCAAGAGACCCAGTACTTC. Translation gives CASSSIMGEAAEAQETQYF.

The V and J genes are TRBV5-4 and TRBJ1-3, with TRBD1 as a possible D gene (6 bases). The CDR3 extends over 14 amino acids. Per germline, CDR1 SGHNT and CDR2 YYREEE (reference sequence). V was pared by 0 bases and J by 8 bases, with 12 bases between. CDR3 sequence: CASSLAGVIDTIYF. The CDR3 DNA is TGTGCCAGCAGCTTGGCAGGGGTCATCGACACCATATATTTT. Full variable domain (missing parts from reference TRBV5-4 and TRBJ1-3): ETGVTQSPTHLIKTRGQQVTLRCSSQSGHNTVSWYQQALGQGPQFIFQYYREEENGRGNFPPRFSGLQFPNYSSELNVNALELDDSALYLCASSLAGVIDTIYFGEGSWLTVV.

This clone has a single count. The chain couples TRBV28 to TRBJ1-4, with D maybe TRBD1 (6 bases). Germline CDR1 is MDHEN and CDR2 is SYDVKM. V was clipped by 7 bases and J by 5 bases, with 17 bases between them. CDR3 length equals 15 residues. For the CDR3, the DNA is TGTGCCAGCAAGATTGGGGGCAGATCGAATGAAAAACTGTTTTTT. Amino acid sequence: CASKIGGRSNEKLFF.

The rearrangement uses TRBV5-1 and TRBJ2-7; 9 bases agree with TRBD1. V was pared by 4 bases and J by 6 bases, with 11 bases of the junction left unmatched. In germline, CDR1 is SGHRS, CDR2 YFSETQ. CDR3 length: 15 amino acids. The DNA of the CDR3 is TGCGCCAGCAGCCCGGGACAGGGATTAAGTAGCGAGCAGTACTTC. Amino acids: CASSPGQGLSSEQYF.

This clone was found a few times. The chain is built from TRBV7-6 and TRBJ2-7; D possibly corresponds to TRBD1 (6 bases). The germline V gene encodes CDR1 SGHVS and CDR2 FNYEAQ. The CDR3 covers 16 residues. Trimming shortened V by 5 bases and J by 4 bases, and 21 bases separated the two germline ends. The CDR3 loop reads CASSRLFVTGKYEQYF. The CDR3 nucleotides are TGTGCCAGCAGCCGGCTTTTCGTCACAGGGAAGTACGAGCAGTACTTC.

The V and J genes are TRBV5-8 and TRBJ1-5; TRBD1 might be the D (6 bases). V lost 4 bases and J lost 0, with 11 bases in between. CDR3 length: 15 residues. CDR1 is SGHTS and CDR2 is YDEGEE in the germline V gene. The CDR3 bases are TGTGCCAGCAGCCGCGGACAGTATAGCAATCAGCCCCAGCATTTT. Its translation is CASSRGQYSNQPQHF.

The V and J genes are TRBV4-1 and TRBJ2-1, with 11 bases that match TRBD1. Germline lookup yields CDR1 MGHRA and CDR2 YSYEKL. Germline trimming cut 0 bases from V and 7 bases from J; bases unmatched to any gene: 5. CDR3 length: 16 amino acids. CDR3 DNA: TGCGCCAGCAGCCAAGATCACGGGACAGGGGGAAATGAGCAGTTCTTC. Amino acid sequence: CASSQDHGTGGNEQFF.

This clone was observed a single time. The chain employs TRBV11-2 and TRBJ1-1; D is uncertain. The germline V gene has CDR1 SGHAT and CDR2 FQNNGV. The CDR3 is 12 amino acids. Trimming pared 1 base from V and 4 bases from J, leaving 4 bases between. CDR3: CASSLARTEAFF. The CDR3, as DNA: TGTGCCAGCAGCTTAGCCCGCACTGAAGCTTTCTTT.

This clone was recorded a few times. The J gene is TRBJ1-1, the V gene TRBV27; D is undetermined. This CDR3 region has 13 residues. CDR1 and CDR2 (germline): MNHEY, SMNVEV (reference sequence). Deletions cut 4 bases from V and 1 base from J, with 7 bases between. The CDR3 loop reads CASSSRGNTEAFF. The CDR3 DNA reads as TGTGCCAGCAGTTCGAGAGGGAACACTGAAGCTTTCTTT.